Sequencing of this T cell receptor beta chain was carried out in a study of human T cells and chemical hapten exposure. This clonotype was recorded at least ten times. MiXCR, applied by TCRdb to the RACE reads, yields one record per CDR3 protein. The profile shows around 380,000 distinct CDR3 sequences, approximately 5% of them singletons. The CDR3 contains 16 residues. V was pared by 2 bases and J by 9 bases, with 17 bases between. CDR1 and CDR2 from the germline V gene are LGHDT and YNNKEL (reference sequence). Regarding time point: patch test 1, 2 weeks after DPC sensitization. The sample's treatment: therapeutic diphenylcyclopropenone sensitization with weekly scalp DPC.

The clonotype originates from a woman aged 50 to 60 with alopecia areata. Some clones in this sample may be carry-over from other donors' samples. The chain couples TRBV3-1 to TRBJ1-6, with D unresolved. The sample in question was whole blood, obtained in connection with sensitization to the hapten diphenylcyclopropenone (DPC). The CDR3 nucleotides are TGTGCCAGCAGCCAAATGTCGGGTTCGGGGATTTCACCCCTCCACTTT. Translated, it gives CASSQMSGSGISPLHF. Filled out from reference TRBV3-1 and TRBJ1-6, the complete variable domain reads DTAVSQTPKYLVTQMGNDKSIKCEQNLGHDTMYWYKQDSKKFLKIMFSYNNKELIINETVPNRFSPKSPDKAHLNLHINSLELGDSAVYFCASSQMSGSGISPLHFGNGTRLTVT.